These T cell receptor beta chains were read from a single sample in a study of graft-versus-host responses after intestinal transplantation. Their antigens are not known. TCRdb's copy holds only in-frame clones and misses some; the assay was immunoSEQ multiplex PCR. The data contain 85,000 to 100,000 clones, about 92% of them seen just once; the ten biggest clones take up more than 1.5%. Sample: unstimulated CD8+ T cells sorted from spleen or lymph node cells, taken before intestinal transplant. These receptors all come from a human donor who received an intestinal transplant. Both conserved end residues are part of each CDR3. The D gene is left open where the match is weak. Clone size is stated in some rows and not others, as once, few, many or a class when expanded.

J,D,V,size,CDR3,DNA
TRBJ2-5,NA,TRBV5-1,NA,CASSLGGYQETQYF,TGCGCCAGCAGCTTGGGAGGGTACCAAGAGACCCAGTACTTC
TRBJ1-1,TRBD1,TRBV10-3,NA,CAIKGKVDREATEAFF,TGTGCCATCAAGGGTAAGGTAGACAGGGAGGCCACTGAAGCTTTCTTT
TRBJ2-2,TRBD2,TRBV9,NA,CASSVAVREGNTGELFF,TGTGCCAGCAGCGTAGCTGTCAGGGAGGGGAACACCGGGGAGCTGTTTTTT
TRBJ1-2,NA,TRBV29-1,NA,CSARVSGRNGYTF,TGCAGCGCAAGGGTGTCAGGGAGGAATGGCTACACCTTC
TRBJ1-2,NA,TRBV12-5,NA,CASGLVQTYGYTF,TGTGCTAGTGGTTTGGTACAGACCTATGGCTACACCTTC
TRBJ2-3,TRBD1,TRBV5-4,once,CASSETPGQGSDTQYF,TGTGCCAGCAGCGAAACGCCGGGACAGGGGTCAGATACGCAGTATTTT
TRBJ1-1,NA,TRBV21-1,NA,CASRPPQTVSGAFF,TGTGCCAGCAGGCCCCCCCAGACAGTCTCCGGGGCTTTCTTT
TRBJ2-5,NA,TRBV2,once,CASHSGEAETQYF,TGTGCCAGCCATTCAGGGGAAGCGGAGACCCAGTACTTC
TRBJ1-6,NA,TRBV6-5,NA,CASSFRQSLRNSPLHF,TGTGCCAGCAGTTTCCGACAGAGCCTCAGAAATTCACCCCTCCACTTT
TRBJ2-1,TRBD1,TRBV29-1,NA,CSVELVLGQGTNEQFF,TGCAGCGTCGAGTTGGTATTAGGACAGGGGACGAATGAGCAGTTCTTC
TRBJ2-7,TRBD2,TRBV9,NA,CASSASGAHYEQYF,TGTGCCAGCAGCGCAAGCGGGGCCCACTACGAGCAGTACTTC
TRBJ2-7,NA,TRBV19,NA,CASTSGSFYEQYF,NA